This entry describes one T cell receptor (beta chain). Its antigen is as yet unknown. The data derive from a study of OX40 agonist ivuxolimab in advanced cancers. Study information: From about 23 to 85 years was the age range, with a mean of 60 years, and nearly 85% were male.

Repertoires were generated with immunoSEQ multiplex PCR, while TCRdb's copy carries only in-frame clones and drops some. The sample holds 45,000 to 65,000 clones; approximately 90% are singletons and the top ten take around 9.3%. This CDR3 is 17 amino acids long. The germline V gene has CDR1 SGHRS and CDR2 YFSETQ. Trimming cost V 0 bases and J 7 bases; bases outside gene matches: 11. Overall study findings and caveats: Nonresponders, in some cases, also had low normalized T-cell clonal expansion. Some of the lowest clonal expansion was seen in partial responders at 0.1-3.0 mg/kg.

This sequence originates from an adult with an advanced solid tumor such as melanoma, head and neck, liver or kidney cancer. Sequencing was performed on CD4+ or CD8+ T cells sorted from blood, taken in a trial of the OX40 agonist ivuxolimab. V usage is TRBV5-1 and J usage is TRBJ2-2; 8 bases map to TRBD2. CDR3 protein: CASSLAGTSGYGGELFF. CDR3 DNA: TGCGCCAGCAGCTTGGCCGGGACTAGTGGGTACGGCGGGGAGCTGTTTTTT.